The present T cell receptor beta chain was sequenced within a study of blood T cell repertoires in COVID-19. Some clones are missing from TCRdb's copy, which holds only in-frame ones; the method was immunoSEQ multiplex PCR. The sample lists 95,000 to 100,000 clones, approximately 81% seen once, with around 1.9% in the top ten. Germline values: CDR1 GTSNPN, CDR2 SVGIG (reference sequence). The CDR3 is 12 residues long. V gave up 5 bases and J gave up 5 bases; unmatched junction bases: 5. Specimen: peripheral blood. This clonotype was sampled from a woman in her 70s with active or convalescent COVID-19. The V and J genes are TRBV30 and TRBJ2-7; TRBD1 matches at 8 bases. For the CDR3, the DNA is TGTGCCTGGGGGGCAGGGGGCAACGAGCAGTACTTC. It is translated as CAWGAGGNEQYF.